Listed below are T cell receptor beta chains from one sample, sequenced in a study of blood T cells in healthy people across ages. MiXCR, applied by TCRdb to the 5' RACE reads, yields one record per CDR3 protein. This sample has over 750,000 distinct CDR3 sequences, with 25% found just once. This same sample was also part of a study on T cells of mothers and their children.

Sequences were obtained from blood. The receptors derive from a boy aged 5-17 years in good health. The CDR3 runs from the conserved cysteine through the conserved F or W. Fields, in order: clone size, V gene, J gene, D gene, CDR3 DNA, CDR3 protein. A D gene is named only where the DNA matches it firmly. Expanded clones are given a class, and other clones once, few, many or no size at all.

few,TRBV4-2,TRBJ2-5,-,TGTGCCAGCAGCCAAGGAGGGGACTCCTGGGAGACCCAGTACTTC,CASSQGGDSWETQYF
-,TRBV27,TRBJ2-1,-,TGTGCCAGCAGTTCCTTAAAGACTAGCTACAATGAGCAGTTCTTC,CASSSLKTSYNEQFF
few,TRBV27,TRBJ2-4,-,TGTGCCAGCAGCCCCCTGCGGGCGGTAGCCAAAAACATTCAGTACTTC,CASSPLRAVAKNIQYF
few,TRBV12-3/TRBV12-4,TRBJ1-2,TRBD1,TGTGCCAGCAGTTGGACAGGGTCTAACTATGGCTACACCTTC,CASSWTGSNYGYTF
-,TRBV7-9,TRBJ2-1,-,TGTGCCAGCAGCTTAGCTATGGGGTCCAATGAGCAGTTCTTC,CASSLAMGSNEQFF
few,TRBV14,TRBJ2-7,-,TGTGCCAGCAGCCAAGGGTTAGCGTACTACGAGCAGTACTTC,CASSQGLAYYEQYF
few,TRBV2,TRBJ2-7,TRBD2,TGTGCCAGCAGTGAGGGACTAGCGGGGGACTACGAGCAGTACTTC,CASSEGLAGDYEQYF
-,TRBV29-1,TRBJ1-1,-,TGCAGCGTGCGGACAGACGAAGCTTTCTTT,CSVRTDEAFF
few,TRBV7-2,TRBJ2-1,TRBD2,TGTGCCAGCAGCTTAGTGGCTAGCGGGGGCCCGTACAATGAGCAGTTCTTC,CASSLVASGGPYNEQFF
few,TRBV3-1,TRBJ1-2,-,TGTGCCAGCAGCCATCCCCTCGATGGCTACACCTTC,CASSHPLDGYTF
few,TRBV28,TRBJ2-3,-,TGTGCCAGCAGTTTTATGGGGGGCCCCGGCACAGATACGCAGTATTTT,CASSFMGGPGTDTQYF